This TCR beta chain was found in a study of blood T cell repertoires in COVID-19. Original data processing: Using reference gene primer amplification, nucleated cell counts were estimated. Sequencing was performed with immunoSEQ multiplex PCR; in TCRdb, only in-frame clones are kept and a portion is missing. The DNA gave D and trimming, while V, J and clone size come from that table. This table holds hundreds of thousands of clones, around nine tenths found once. From germline, CDR1 is SGHNT and CDR2 YENEEA. The trim removed 5 bases at V and 0 bases at J, leaving 4 bases unmatched. There are 16 residues in the CDR3.

The sequence was obtained from a woman between 35 and 50 years old who had recovered from COVID-19. Sample: peripheral blood. V and J are TRBV11-3 and TRBJ2-3, with TRBD2 identical over 11 bases. CDR3 region: CASSPTSGSSTDTQYF. The CDR3 nucleotides are TGTGCCAGCAGCCCCACTAGCGGGAGTAGCACAGATACGCAGTATTTT. The full variable domain, completed using reference TRBV11-3 and TRBJ2-3, is EAGVVQSPRYKIIEKKQPVAFWCNPISGHNTLYWYLQNLGQGPELLIRYENEEAVDDSQLPKDRFSAERLKGVDSTLKIQPAELGDSAVYLCASSPTSGSSTDTQYFGPGTRLTVL.